Sequencing of this T cell receptor (beta chain) was carried out in a study of T cell repertoires in cytomegalovirus infection. The wider study: The authors relied on CMV epitopes, both recently identified HLA-C-restricted and well-studied HLA-B-restricted. It was the public TCR beta signatures that indicated both CMV infection and matching HLA type.

The CDR3 is 15 residues long. V was clipped by 5 bases and J by 2 bases; unmatched bases: 9. Germline loops: CDR1 SGHKS, CDR2 YYEKEE (reference sequence). Study results and caveats: Within the response measured ex vivo, HLA-C-restricted CMV-specific TCR beta clonotypes were dominant.

One entry per CDR3 protein results from TCRdb running MiXCR on the reads. The sample gives some 940,000 distinct CDR3 sequences, roughly 31% of which show up once; 10% to 15% is in the top ten. This clonotype was detected once. What it binds is unknown. The input for sequencing was cultured CD8+ T cells from PBMCs, taken from culture after CMV antigen stimulation. The sequence derives from a human donor in good health (CMV status not recorded). Some clones in this sample may be carry-over from other donors' samples. J is TRBJ2-7 and V is TRBV5-5, with TRBD2 matching 8 bases. The CDR3 DNA reads TGTGCCAGCAGTTTGAGACTAGCGTCACCCTACGAGCAGTACTTC. This encodes CASSLRLASPYEQYF.